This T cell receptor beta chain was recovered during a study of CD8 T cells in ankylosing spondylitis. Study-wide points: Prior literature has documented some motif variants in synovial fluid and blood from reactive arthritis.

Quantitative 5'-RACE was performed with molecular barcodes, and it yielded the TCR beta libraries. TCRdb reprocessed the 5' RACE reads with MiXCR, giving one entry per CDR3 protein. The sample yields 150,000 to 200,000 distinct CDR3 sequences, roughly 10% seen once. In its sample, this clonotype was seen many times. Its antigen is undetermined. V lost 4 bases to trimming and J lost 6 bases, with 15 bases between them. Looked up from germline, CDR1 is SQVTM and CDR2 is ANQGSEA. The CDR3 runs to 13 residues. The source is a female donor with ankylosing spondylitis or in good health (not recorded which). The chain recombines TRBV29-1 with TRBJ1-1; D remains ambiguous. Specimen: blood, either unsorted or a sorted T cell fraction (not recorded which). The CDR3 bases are TGCAGCGTTGGAACTGGAGACCGTGCTGAAGCTTTCTTT. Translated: CSVGTGDRAEAFF.